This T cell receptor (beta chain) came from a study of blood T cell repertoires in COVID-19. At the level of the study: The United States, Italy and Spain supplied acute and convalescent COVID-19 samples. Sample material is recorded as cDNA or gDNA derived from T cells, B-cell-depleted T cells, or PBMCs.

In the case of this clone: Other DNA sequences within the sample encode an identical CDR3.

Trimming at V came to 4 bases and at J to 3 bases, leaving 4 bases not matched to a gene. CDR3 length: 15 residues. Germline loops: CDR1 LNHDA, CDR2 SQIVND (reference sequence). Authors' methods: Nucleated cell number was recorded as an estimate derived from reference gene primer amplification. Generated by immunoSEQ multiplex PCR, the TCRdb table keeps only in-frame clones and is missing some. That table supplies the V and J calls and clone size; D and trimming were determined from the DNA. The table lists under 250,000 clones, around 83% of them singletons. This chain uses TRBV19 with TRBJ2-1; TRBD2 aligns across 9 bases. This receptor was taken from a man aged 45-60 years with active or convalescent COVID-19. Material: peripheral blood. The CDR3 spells CASSTLAGSYNEQFF. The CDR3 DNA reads TGTGCCAGTAGTACCCTAGCGGGGAGCTACAATGAGCAGTTCTTC.